A selection of T cell receptor beta chains follows, all from one sample in a study of neurological immune-mediated disorders. TCRdb ran MiXCR on the 5' RACE reads and lists one entry per CDR3 protein. The sample holds 53,000 or so distinct CDR3 sequences, 8% to 9% seen once. Sequenced sample: PBMCs. Receptors were obtained from a middle-aged woman in good health. Each CDR3 is given with its conserved first and last residue. Each record gives: J gene, V gene, D gene, CDR3 length, clone size, CDR3 protein, CDR3 DNA. A D gene is named only where the DNA matches it firmly. Size tells how often a clone was seen (once, few, many) or the class of an expanded clone, and some rows leave it out.

j_call: TRBJ1-5
v_call: TRBV6-2/TRBV6-3
d_call: NA
cdr3_length: 15
clone_size: many
cdr3_aa: CASSSRGASNQPQHF
cdr3_nt: TGTGCCAGCAGTTCTAGGGGGGCGAGCAATCAGCCCCAGCATTTT

j_call: TRBJ2-2
v_call: TRBV7-2
d_call: NA
cdr3_length: 15
clone_size: NA
cdr3_aa: CASSLPSHSTRELFF
cdr3_nt: TGTGCCAGCAGCTTACCCTCACACAGCACCAGGGAGCTGTTTTTT

j_call: TRBJ2-7
v_call: TRBV9
d_call: NA
cdr3_length: 13
clone_size: NA
cdr3_aa: CASSHSHWDEQYF
cdr3_nt: TGTGCCAGCAGCCATAGTCACTGGGACGAGCAGTACTTC

j_call: TRBJ2-2
v_call: TRBV18
d_call: TRBD1
cdr3_length: 16
clone_size: many
cdr3_aa: CASSPTGATNTGELFF
cdr3_nt: TGTGCCAGCTCACCCACAGGGGCTACGAACACCGGGGAGCTGTTTTTT

j_call: TRBJ2-5
v_call: TRBV20-1
d_call: TRBD2
cdr3_length: 13
clone_size: many
cdr3_aa: CSAGGLAGETQYF
cdr3_nt: TGCAGTGCTGGGGGACTAGCGGGAGAGACCCAGTACTTC

j_call: TRBJ2-5
v_call: TRBV12-3/TRBV12-4
d_call: TRBD2
cdr3_length: 12
clone_size: many
cdr3_aa: CASRGLAETQYF
cdr3_nt: TGTGCCAGCAGAGGACTAGCGGAGACCCAGTACTTC

j_call: TRBJ2-1
v_call: TRBV29-1
d_call: NA
cdr3_length: 14
clone_size: many
cdr3_aa: CSVELPYSYNEQFF
cdr3_nt: TGCAGCGTTGAGTTGCCATACTCCTACAATGAGCAGTTCTTC

j_call: TRBJ1-1
v_call: TRBV7-8
d_call: NA
cdr3_length: 17
clone_size: many
cdr3_aa: CASSLQRQPNVGTEAFF
cdr3_nt: TGTGCCAGCAGCTTACAGAGACAGCCGAATGTGGGCACTGAAGCTTTCTTT

j_call: TRBJ2-1
v_call: TRBV4-2
d_call: NA
cdr3_length: 14
clone_size: many
cdr3_aa: CASSQDRTDNEQFF
cdr3_nt: TGTGCCAGCAGCCAAGATCGGACAGACAATGAGCAGTTCTTC

j_call: TRBJ1-2
v_call: TRBV10-3
d_call: NA
cdr3_length: 12
clone_size: many
cdr3_aa: CAISATEYGYTF
cdr3_nt: TGTGCCATCAGTGCGACAGAATATGGCTACACCTTC

j_call: TRBJ2-6
v_call: TRBV5-1
d_call: TRBD1
cdr3_length: 14
clone_size: many
cdr3_aa: CASRGDGTGNPVAF
cdr3_nt: TGCGCCAGCAGAGGAGACGGGACAGGGAACCCGGTGGCTTTC

j_call: TRBJ2-1
v_call: TRBV25-1
d_call: TRBD2
cdr3_length: 16
clone_size: many
cdr3_aa: CASSDPSGGSYNEQFF
cdr3_nt: TGTGCCAGCAGTGATCCCAGCGGGGGCTCCTACAATGAGCAGTTCTTC

j_call: TRBJ2-1
v_call: TRBV27
d_call: NA
cdr3_length: 15
clone_size: many
cdr3_aa: CASSPVGTSGGEQFF
cdr3_nt: TGTGCCAGCAGTCCAGTAGGGACCTCCGGCGGGGAGCAGTTCTTC

j_call: TRBJ2-1
v_call: TRBV5-6
d_call: TRBD1
cdr3_length: 16
clone_size: many
cdr3_aa: CASSLAVQGAFNEQFF
cdr3_nt: TGTGCCAGCAGCTTGGCCGTCCAGGGGGCGTTTAATGAGCAGTTCTTC

j_call: TRBJ2-2
v_call: TRBV7-3
d_call: TRBD2
cdr3_length: 19
clone_size: many
cdr3_aa: CASTPGSSGRFANTGELFF
cdr3_nt: TGTGCCAGCACCCCAGGGTCTAGCGGGAGGTTCGCGAACACCGGGGAGCTGTTTTTT

j_call: TRBJ2-6
v_call: TRBV29-1
d_call: NA
cdr3_length: 13
clone_size: many
cdr3_aa: CSVEGSGANVLTF
cdr3_nt: TGCAGCGTTGAGGGCTCTGGGGCCAACGTCCTGACTTTC

j_call: TRBJ1-2
v_call: TRBV4-3
d_call: NA
cdr3_length: 14
clone_size: NA
cdr3_aa: CASSQGEAPSVYTF
cdr3_nt: TGCGCCAGCAGCCAAGGCGAAGCCCCTAGTGTCTACACCTTC

j_call: TRBJ1-5
v_call: TRBV5-5
d_call: TRBD1
cdr3_length: 14
clone_size: many
cdr3_aa: CASSLWTGDQPQHF
cdr3_nt: TGTGCCAGCAGCTTGTGGACAGGTGATCAGCCCCAGCATTTT

j_call: TRBJ1-1
v_call: TRBV5-5
d_call: NA
cdr3_length: 14
clone_size: NA
cdr3_aa: CASSSGSIITEAFF
cdr3_nt: TGTGCCAGCAGTTCCGGAAGCATTATAACTGAAGCTTTCTTT

j_call: TRBJ2-2
v_call: TRBV20-1
d_call: TRBD1
cdr3_length: 17
clone_size: many
cdr3_aa: CSARDRDWAAGGGELFF
cdr3_nt: TGCAGTGCTAGAGATCGCGACTGGGCGGCAGGGGGCGGGGAGCTGTTTTTT

j_call: TRBJ2-2
v_call: TRBV5-1
d_call: NA
cdr3_length: 15
clone_size: NA
cdr3_aa: CASSRVQVNTGELFF
cdr3_nt: TGCGCCAGCAGCCGGGTACAGGTGAACACCGGTGAGCTGTTTTTT

j_call: TRBJ1-5
v_call: TRBV14
d_call: NA
cdr3_length: 17
clone_size: many
cdr3_aa: CASSQSRRKLSNQPQHF
cdr3_nt: TGTGCCAGCAGCCAAAGTAGGAGGAAACTTAGCAATCAGCCCCAGCATTTT

j_call: TRBJ1-1
v_call: TRBV27
d_call: NA
cdr3_length: 15
clone_size: many
cdr3_aa: CASFTRGTGNTEAFF
cdr3_nt: TGTGCCAGTTTCACTCGTGGGACGGGGAACACTGAAGCTTTCTTT

j_call: TRBJ1-2
v_call: TRBV6-1
d_call: NA
cdr3_length: 12
clone_size: many
cdr3_aa: CASSPQGYGYTF
cdr3_nt: TGTGCCAGCAGTCCCCAGGGCTATGGCTACACCTTC

j_call: TRBJ2-6
v_call: TRBV7-2
d_call: TRBD2
cdr3_length: 19
clone_size: many
cdr3_aa: CASSILGAGGTSGANVLTF
cdr3_nt: TGTGCCAGCAGCATCCTCGGAGCGGGGGGAACTTCTGGGGCCAACGTCCTGACTTTC

j_call: TRBJ2-3
v_call: TRBV5-8
d_call: NA
cdr3_length: 15
clone_size: many
cdr3_aa: CASRTHWGGTDTQYF
cdr3_nt: TGTGCCAGCAGAACTCACTGGGGCGGCACAGATACGCAGTATTTT

j_call: TRBJ1-5
v_call: TRBV6-5
d_call: NA
cdr3_length: 16
clone_size: many
cdr3_aa: CASSYSWAYSNQPQHF
cdr3_nt: TGTGCCAGCAGTTACTCGTGGGCCTATAGCAATCAGCCCCAGCATTTT

j_call: TRBJ2-2
v_call: TRBV6-5
d_call: TRBD2
cdr3_length: 15
clone_size: many
cdr3_aa: CASRRAGGSPGELFF
cdr3_nt: TGTGCCAGCAGGAGAGCGGGAGGGTCCCCCGGGGAGCTGTTTTTT

j_call: TRBJ2-7
v_call: TRBV29-1
d_call: NA
cdr3_length: 15
clone_size: many
cdr3_aa: CSVDGVEGMGHEQYF
cdr3_nt: TGCAGCGTTGACGGGGTAGAGGGAATGGGGCACGAGCAGTACTTC

j_call: TRBJ2-5
v_call: TRBV7-8
d_call: NA
cdr3_length: 16
clone_size: many
cdr3_aa: CASSLIAGGVGETQYF
cdr3_nt: TGTGCCAGCAGCTTAATCGCAGGGGGGGTTGGAGAGACCCAGTACTTC

j_call: TRBJ2-1
v_call: TRBV6-5
d_call: TRBD2
cdr3_length: 19
clone_size: many
cdr3_aa: CASSYSIASGRALLNEQFF
cdr3_nt: TGTGCCAGCAGTTACTCGATAGCTAGCGGGAGGGCCCTTCTCAATGAGCAGTTCTTC

j_call: TRBJ2-1
v_call: TRBV5-6
d_call: NA
cdr3_length: 16
clone_size: many
cdr3_aa: CASSLERGEIYNEQFF
cdr3_nt: TGTGCCAGCAGCTTGGAGAGGGGAGAAATCTACAATGAGCAGTTCTTC

j_call: TRBJ2-7
v_call: TRBV27
d_call: NA
cdr3_length: 12
clone_size: many
cdr3_aa: CASSLLGGEQYF
cdr3_nt: TGTGCCAGCAGTCTACTAGGTGGCGAGCAGTACTTC

j_call: TRBJ2-2
v_call: TRBV5-1
d_call: NA
cdr3_length: 16
clone_size: many
cdr3_aa: CASSLGLVPNTGELFF
cdr3_nt: TGCGCCAGCAGCTTGGGGCTAGTGCCTAACACCGGGGAGCTGTTTTTT

j_call: TRBJ1-1
v_call: TRBV20-1
d_call: NA
cdr3_length: 13
clone_size: many
cdr3_aa: CSASRGGDTEAFF
cdr3_nt: TGCAGTGCTAGTCGGGGGGGAGACACTGAAGCTTTCTTT

j_call: TRBJ1-2
v_call: TRBV5-1
d_call: TRBD1
cdr3_length: 16
clone_size: many
cdr3_aa: CASSPYVTGDYDGYTF
cdr3_nt: TGCGCCAGCAGCCCTTATGTGACAGGGGATTATGATGGCTACACCTTC